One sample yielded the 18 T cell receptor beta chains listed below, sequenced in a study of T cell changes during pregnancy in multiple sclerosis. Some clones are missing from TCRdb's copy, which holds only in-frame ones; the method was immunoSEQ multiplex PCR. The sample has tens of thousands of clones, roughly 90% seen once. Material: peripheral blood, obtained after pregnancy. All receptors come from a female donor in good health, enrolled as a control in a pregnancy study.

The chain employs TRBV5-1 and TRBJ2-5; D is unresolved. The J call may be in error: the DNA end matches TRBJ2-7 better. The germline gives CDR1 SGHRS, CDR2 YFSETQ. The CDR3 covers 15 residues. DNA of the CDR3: TGCGCCAGCAGCTTCGGAGTCGCCCCTGGCTACGAGCAGTACTTC. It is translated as CASSFGVAPGYEQYF.

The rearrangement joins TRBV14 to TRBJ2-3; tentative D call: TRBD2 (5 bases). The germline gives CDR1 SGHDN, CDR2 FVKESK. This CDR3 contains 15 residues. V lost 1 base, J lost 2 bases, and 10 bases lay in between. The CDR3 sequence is CASSQGRRFTDTQYF. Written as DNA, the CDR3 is TGTGCCAGCAGCCAAGGGCGGAGGTTCACAGATACGCAGTATTTT.

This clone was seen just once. The CDR3 loop is CASSATRGMNTGELFF. The CDR3 DNA follows: TGTGCCAGCAGCGCGACCAGGGGGATGAACACCGGGGAGCTGTTTTTT. The V and J genes are TRBV9 and TRBJ2-2, with 7 bases identical to TRBD1. This CDR3 is 16 amino acids long. Trimming removed 3 bases from V and 1 base from J; junction bases left unmatched: 6. Germline V gene lookup returns CDR1 SGDLS and CDR2 YYNGEE.

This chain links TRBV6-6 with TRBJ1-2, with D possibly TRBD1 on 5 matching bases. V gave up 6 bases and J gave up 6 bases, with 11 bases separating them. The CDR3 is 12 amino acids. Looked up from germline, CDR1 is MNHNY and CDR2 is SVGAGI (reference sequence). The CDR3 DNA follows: TGTGCCAGCAGGCCGACAGAGAATGGCTACACCTTC. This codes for CASRPTENGYTF.

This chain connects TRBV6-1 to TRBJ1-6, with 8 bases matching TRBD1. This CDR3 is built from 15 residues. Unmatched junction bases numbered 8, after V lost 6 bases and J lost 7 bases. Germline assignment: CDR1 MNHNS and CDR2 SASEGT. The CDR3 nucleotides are TGTGCCAGCAGCATTCAGGGGGCCCAAAATTCACCCCTCCACTTT. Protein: CASSIQGAQNSPLHF.

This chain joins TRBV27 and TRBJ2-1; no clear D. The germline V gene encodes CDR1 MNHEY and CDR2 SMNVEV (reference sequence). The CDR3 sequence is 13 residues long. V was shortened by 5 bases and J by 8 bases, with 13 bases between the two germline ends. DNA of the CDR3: TGTGCCAGCAGTGGGTCTAGTTTCGATGAGCAGTTCTTC. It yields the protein CASSGSSFDEQFF.

The CDR3 bases are TGTGCCAGCAGCTTAACAAGGGGGCTGGGGACTGAAGCTTTCTTT. Encoded protein: CASSLTRGLGTEAFF. The chain couples TRBV7-3 to TRBJ1-1; TRBD1 matches at 7 bases. The CDR3 is made up of 15 amino acids. Trimming removed 0 bases from V and 5 bases from J; junction bases left unmatched: 6. Germline assignment: CDR1 SGHTA and CDR2 FQGTGA.

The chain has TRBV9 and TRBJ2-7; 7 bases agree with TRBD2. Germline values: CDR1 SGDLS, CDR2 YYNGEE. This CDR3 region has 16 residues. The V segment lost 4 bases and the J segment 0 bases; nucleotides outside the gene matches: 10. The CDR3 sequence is CASSPRAGEGSYEQYF. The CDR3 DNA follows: TGTGCCAGCAGCCCTCGGGCGGGGGAGGGCTCCTACGAGCAGTACTTC. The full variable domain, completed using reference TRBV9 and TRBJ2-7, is DSGVTQTPKHLITATGQRVTLRCSPRSGDLSVYWYQQSLDQGLQFLIQYYNGEERAKGNILERFSAQQFPDLHSELNLSSLELGDSALYFCASSPRAGEGSYEQYFGPGTRLTVT.

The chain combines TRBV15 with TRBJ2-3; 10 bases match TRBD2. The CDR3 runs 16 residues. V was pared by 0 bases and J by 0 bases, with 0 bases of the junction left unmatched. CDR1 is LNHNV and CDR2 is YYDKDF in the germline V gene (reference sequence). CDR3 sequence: CATSREGLASTDTQYF. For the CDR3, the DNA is TGTGCCACCAGCAGAGAGGGACTAGCGAGCACAGATACGCAGTATTTT.

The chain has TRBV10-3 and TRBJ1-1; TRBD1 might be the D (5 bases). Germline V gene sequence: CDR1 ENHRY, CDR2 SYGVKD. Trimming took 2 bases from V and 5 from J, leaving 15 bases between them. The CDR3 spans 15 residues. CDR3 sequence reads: CAISETSGIGTEAFF. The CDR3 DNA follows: TGTGCCATCAGTGAGACCTCAGGGATAGGGACTGAAGCTTTCTTT.

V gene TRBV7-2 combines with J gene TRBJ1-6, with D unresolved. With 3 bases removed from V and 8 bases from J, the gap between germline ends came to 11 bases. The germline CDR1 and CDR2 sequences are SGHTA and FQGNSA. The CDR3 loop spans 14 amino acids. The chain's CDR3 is CASSLKYGDSPLHF. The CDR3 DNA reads TGTGCCAGCAGCTTGAAGTACGGGGATTCACCCCTCCACTTT.

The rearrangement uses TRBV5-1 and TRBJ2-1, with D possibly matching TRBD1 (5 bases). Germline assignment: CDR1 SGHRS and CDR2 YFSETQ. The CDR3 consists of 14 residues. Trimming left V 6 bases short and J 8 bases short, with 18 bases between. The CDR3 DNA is TGCGCCAGCACAGCAACGGCAGGGTCCGATGAGCAGTTCTTC. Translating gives CASTATAGSDEQFF. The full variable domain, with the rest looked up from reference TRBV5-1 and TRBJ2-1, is KAGVTQTPRYLIKTRGQQVTLSCSPISGHRSVSWYQQTPGQGLQFLFEYFSETQRNKGNFPGRFSGRQFSNSRSEMNVSTLELGDSALYLCASTATAGSDEQFFGPGTRLTVL.

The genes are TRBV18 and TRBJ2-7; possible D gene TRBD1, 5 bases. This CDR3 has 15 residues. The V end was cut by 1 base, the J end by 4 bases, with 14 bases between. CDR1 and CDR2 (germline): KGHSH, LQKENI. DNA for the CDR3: TGTGCCAGCTCACCACAGGGGCAGGGAAAGTACGAGCAGTACTTC. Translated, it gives CASSPQGQGKYEQYF.

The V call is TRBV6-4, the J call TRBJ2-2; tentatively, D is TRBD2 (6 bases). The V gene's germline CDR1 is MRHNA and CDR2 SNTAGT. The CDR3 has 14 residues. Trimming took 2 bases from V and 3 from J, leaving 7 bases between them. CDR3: CASSDQRDTGELFF. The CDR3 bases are TGTGCCAGCAGTGACCAGCGGGACACCGGGGAGCTGTTTTTT.

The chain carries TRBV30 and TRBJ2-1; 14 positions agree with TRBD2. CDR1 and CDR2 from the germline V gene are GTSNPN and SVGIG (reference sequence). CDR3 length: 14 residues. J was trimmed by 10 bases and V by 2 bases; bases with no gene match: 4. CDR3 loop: CAWSKGLAGDEQFF. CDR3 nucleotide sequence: TGTGCCTGGAGTAAGGGACTAGCGGGAGACGAGCAGTTCTTC.

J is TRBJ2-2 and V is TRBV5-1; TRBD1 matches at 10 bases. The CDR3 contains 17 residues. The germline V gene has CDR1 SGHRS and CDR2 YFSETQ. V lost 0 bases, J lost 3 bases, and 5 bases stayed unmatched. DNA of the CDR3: TGCGCCAGCAGCTTGGAGGGACAGGGGAGGTACACCGGGGAGCTGTTTTTT. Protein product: CASSLEGQGRYTGELFF.

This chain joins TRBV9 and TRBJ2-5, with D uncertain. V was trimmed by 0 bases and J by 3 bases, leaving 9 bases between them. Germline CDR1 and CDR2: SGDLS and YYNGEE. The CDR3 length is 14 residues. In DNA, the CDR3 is TGTGCCAGCAGCGTAGCTACGAGTGAAGAGACCCAGTACTTC. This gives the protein CASSVATSEETQYF.

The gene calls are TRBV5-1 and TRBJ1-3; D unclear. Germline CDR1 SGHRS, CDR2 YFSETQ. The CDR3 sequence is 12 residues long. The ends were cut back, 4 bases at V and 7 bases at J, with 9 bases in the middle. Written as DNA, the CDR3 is TGCGCCAGCAGCCAGTCCGGGAACACCATATATTTT. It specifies CASSQSGNTIYF.